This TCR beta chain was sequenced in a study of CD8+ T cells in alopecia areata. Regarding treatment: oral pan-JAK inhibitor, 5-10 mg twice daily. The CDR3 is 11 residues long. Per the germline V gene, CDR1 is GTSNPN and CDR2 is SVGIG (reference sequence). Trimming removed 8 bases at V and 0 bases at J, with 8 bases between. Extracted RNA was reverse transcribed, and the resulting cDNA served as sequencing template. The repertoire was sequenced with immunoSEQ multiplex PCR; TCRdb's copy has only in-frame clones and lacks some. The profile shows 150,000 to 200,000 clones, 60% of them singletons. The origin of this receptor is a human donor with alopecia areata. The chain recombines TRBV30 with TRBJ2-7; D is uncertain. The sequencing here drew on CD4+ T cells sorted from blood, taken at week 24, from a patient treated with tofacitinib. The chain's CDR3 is CAGRNSYEQYF. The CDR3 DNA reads TGTGCCGGCCGAAACTCCTACGAGCAGTACTTC.